Given below is one T cell receptor beta chain in context. This entry belongs to a study of OX40 agonist ivuxolimab in advanced cancers. The CDR3 extends over 16 amino acids. Germline values: CDR1 SGHRS, CDR2 YFSETQ. Trimming took 2 bases from V and 1 from J; bases not matched to a gene: 4. Clones were read by immunoSEQ multiplex PCR, and TCRdb kept only the in-frame ones, dropping some. The repertoire holds fewer than 70,000 clones, with roughly 89% as singletons. The clonotype originates from an adult with an advanced solid tumor such as melanoma, head and neck, liver or kidney cancer. The V call is TRBV5-1, the J call TRBJ2-5; 11 bases are shared with TRBD2. Specimen: CD4+ or CD8+ T cells sorted from blood, collected in a trial of the OX40 agonist ivuxolimab. The CDR3 nucleotides read TGCGCCAGCAGCTTCGCTAGCGGGGGGTTCCAAGAGACCCAGTACTTC. This encodes CASSFASGGFQETQYF.